This entry lists 18 T cell receptor beta chains sequenced from one sample in a study of blood T cell repertoires in COVID-19. TCRdb's table, derived via immunoSEQ multiplex PCR, lists solely in-frame clones and lacks some. The sample lists under 150,000 clones, roughly 90% seen once, with roughly 2.2% in the top ten. The sequenced material came from PBMCs or T cells enriched from blood (not recorded which). All receptors derive from a woman aged 50 to 60 who had recovered from COVID-19.

V usage is TRBV4-3 and J usage is TRBJ1-2, with D possibly TRBD1 on 5 matching bases. The germline V gene encodes CDR1 LGHNA and CDR2 YSLEER. V was shortened by 0 bases and J by 4 bases, with 12 bases between the two germline ends. The CDR3 loop spans 15 amino acids. CDR3 coding DNA: TGCGCCAGCAGCCAAGATTTTTGGGGCAGCTATGGCTACACCTTC. Encoded protein: CASSQDFWGSYGYTF.

DNA of the CDR3: TGCGCCAGCAGCCCAAGGACAGGGAACACTGAAGCTTTCTTT. It is translated as CASSPRTGNTEAFF. This chain links TRBV10-1 with TRBJ1-1; TRBD1 aligns across 7 bases. The CDR3 runs to 14 residues. With 6 bases clipped from V and 1 base from J, the junction kept 5 bases outside the gene matches. Germline CDR1 WNHNN, CDR2 SYGVQD (reference sequence).

The V and J genes are TRBV19 and TRBJ2-3; the match to TRBD2 covers 10 bases. The V and J ends lost 5 bases and 4 bases, in that order; junction bases with no gene match: 15. Germline-derived CDR1 and CDR2 are LNHDA and SQIVND (reference sequence). The CDR3 has 18 residues. This chain's CDR3 is CASSSWGAGGQVPDTQYF. CDR3 DNA sequence: TGTGCCAGTAGTTCCTGGGGAGCGGGGGGGCAGGTCCCAGATACGCAGTATTTT.

The J gene is TRBJ2-2, the V gene TRBV12-3 or TRBV12-4, with D unresolved. Trimming left V 6 bases short and J 4 bases short, with 6 bases between. This CDR3 is 12 amino acids long. The CDR3 DNA sequence: TGTGCCAGCAGCTACGGCACCGGGGAGCTGTTTTTT. Its translation: CASSYGTGELFF.

Points on this clone: A read error may explain this, as a much larger clone is one base away. The same CDR3 arises from other DNA sequences in this sample as well. This chain links TRBV6-5 with TRBJ1-1; D perhaps matches TRBD1 (5 bases). Germline V gene sequence: CDR1 MNHEY, CDR2 SVGAGI. The germline V and J ends were trimmed by 2 bases and 0 bases, with 7 bases remaining between them. The CDR3 is made up of 14 amino acids. CDR3 sequence (DNA): TGTGCCAGCAGTTACAGGGGCCTGAACACTGAAGCTTTCTTT. Protein: CASSYRGLNTEAFF.

The chain combines TRBV7-9 with TRBJ2-1, with TRBD2 as a possible D gene (7 bases). Between the trimmed V and J ends, which lost 2 bases and 3 bases, there was a span of 20 bases. Germline CDR1 and CDR2: SEHNR and FQNEAQ (reference sequence). The CDR3 loop spans 18 amino acids. CDR3 sequence reads: CASSLQGTLAENYNEQFF. CDR3 sequence (DNA): TGTGCCAGCAGCTTACAGGGGACCCTAGCGGAAAACTACAATGAGCAGTTCTTC.

The chain joins TRBV6-5 to TRBJ2-7; 7 positions match TRBD1. There are 13 residues in the CDR3. Germline assignment: CDR1 MNHEY and CDR2 SVGAGI. J was trimmed by 7 bases and V by 0 bases; bases with no gene match: 3. As DNA, the CDR3 is TGTGCCAGCAGTTACTCGACAGGGTGGGAGCAGTACTTC. Translation gives CASSYSTGWEQYF.

The chain is built from TRBV5-5 and TRBJ1-4; TRBD1 matches 7 bases. Trimming removed 5 bases from V and 0 bases from J; junction bases left unmatched: 7. Germline CDR1 and CDR2: SGHKS and YYEKEE (reference sequence). This CDR3 region has 16 residues. The CDR3 reads CASRPGQKTTNEKLFF. CDR3 in DNA: TGTGCCAGCAGGCCGGGACAGAAAACAACTAATGAAAAACTGTTTTTT.

This clone has just one count. J is TRBJ1-2 and V is TRBV14; 7 bases are shared with TRBD1. This CDR3 has 14 residues. CDR1 is SGHDN and CDR2 is FVKESK in the germline V gene. The trim removed 4 bases at V and 8 bases at J, leaving 10 bases unmatched. This CDR3 reads CASSLGQTSYGYTF. The CDR3 coding sequence is TGTGCCAGCAGCCTGGGACAGACCTCTTACGGCTACACCTTC.

The genes are TRBV7-9 and TRBJ1-2; TRBD1 is a possible D gene (6 bases). The CDR3 is made up of 13 amino acids. Germline assignment: CDR1 SEHNR and CDR2 FQNEAQ (reference sequence). Trimming shortened V by 4 bases and J by 4 bases, and 10 bases separated the two germline ends. In DNA, the CDR3 is TGTGCCAGCAGCTACCAGGGGCCCTATGGCTACACCTTC. Its protein is CASSYQGPYGYTF.

In its sample, this clone was seen a few times. The CDR3 DNA is TGTGCCAGCAGCCCCGGTAGTACTTTGAAAGCTTTCTTT. Translation: CASSPGSTLKAFF. This chain connects TRBV7-3 to TRBJ1-1; D is ambiguous. CDR1 is SGHTA and CDR2 is FQGTGA in the germline V gene. This CDR3 has 13 amino acids. With 5 bases removed from V and 9 bases from J, the gap between germline ends came to 16 bases.

The chain combines TRBV7-9 with TRBJ2-2; 9 bases are shared with TRBD1. The CDR3 sequence is 17 residues long. CDR1 and CDR2 (germline): SEHNR, FQNEAQ (reference sequence). The ends lost 4 bases at V and 5 bases at J; junction bases unmatched: 11. CDR3 in DNA: TGTGCCAGCAGCTATTACCCGACAGGGGGATTGACCGGGGAGCTGTTTTTT. Translation gives CASSYYPTGGLTGELFF.

This chain uses TRBV19 with TRBJ2-7; TRBD1 agrees at 9 bases. There are 16 residues in the CDR3. The germline CDR1 and CDR2 sequences are LNHDA and SQIVND (reference sequence). The V segment lost 4 bases and the J segment 7 bases; nucleotides outside the gene matches: 14. The CDR3 region has the DNA TGTGCCAGTAGTACTACCGGGACAGGGAATCCCTGGGAGCAGTACTTC. Protein: CASSTTGTGNPWEQYF. Complete variable domain (other parts from reference TRBV19 and TRBJ2-7): DGGITQSPKYLFRKEGQNVTLSCEQNLNHDAMYWYRQDPGQGLRLIYYSQIVNDFQKGDIAEGYSVSREKKESFPLTVTSAQKNPTAFYLCASSTTGTGNPWEQYFGPGTRLTVT.

This clone was recorded once. The gene calls are TRBV29-1 and TRBJ2-7; D perhaps matches TRBD2 (6 bases). Germline V CDR1 and CDR2: SQVTM, ANQGSEA. The CDR3 has 12 amino acids. Trimming cost V 4 bases and J 2 bases, with 9 bases left between them. The CDR3 is CSVGAGTYEQYF. Written as DNA, the CDR3 is TGCAGCGTTGGGGCGGGGACCTACGAGCAGTACTTC.

V usage is TRBV7-9 and J usage is TRBJ2-7, with 9 bases lining up with TRBD2. V lost 0 bases, J lost 1 base, and 1 base stayed unmatched. The CDR3 contains 15 residues. Germline V lookup: CDR1 SEHNR, CDR2 FQNEAQ (reference sequence). Here the CDR3 reads CASSLAGLASYEQYF. The CDR3 DNA reads as TGTGCCAGCAGCTTAGCCGGACTAGCGTCCTACGAGCAGTACTTC.

This clone was seen a handful of times. The rearrangement joins TRBV5-1 to TRBJ2-2; TRBD2 agrees at 7 bases. The CDR3 is 16 residues long. CDR1 is SGHRS and CDR2 is YFSETQ in the germline V gene. J was trimmed by 4 bases and V by 0 bases; bases with no gene match: 6. CDR3 in amino acids: CASSLVGRAGTGELFF. As DNA, the CDR3 is TGCGCCAGCAGCTTGGTAGGGAGGGCCGGCACCGGGGAGCTGTTTTTT.

This clone was counted a single time. Here the CDR3 reads CASSLGGAGNQPQHF. As DNA, the CDR3 is TGTGCCAGCAGCTTAGGGGGGGCGGGCAATCAGCCCCAGCATTTT. The rearrangement uses TRBV5-5 and TRBJ1-5; D possibly corresponds to TRBD1 (6 bases). Germline loops: CDR1 SGHKS, CDR2 YYEKEE (reference sequence). This CDR3 comprises 15 residues. The V gene lost 2 bases and the J gene lost 2 bases, with 11 bases spanning the gap.

The rearrangement uses TRBV9 and TRBJ2-7; 8 bases are a match to TRBD2. The CDR3 spans 14 residues. With V trimmed by 3 bases and J by 0 bases, 2 bases remained unmatched. Germline CDR1 is SGDLS and CDR2 is YYNGEE. The CDR3 DNA reads TGTGCCAGCAGCGAGCGGGGGAGCTCCTACGAGCAGTACTTC. The encoded protein is CASSERGSSYEQYF.